Below, 8 T cell receptor beta chains from the same sample are listed, as sequenced in a study of CD8 T cells in ankylosing spondylitis. Study conclusions and caveats: It appeared that ankylosing spondylitis blood was characterized by a TCR beta motif of under ten highly homologous variants.

These receptors' targets are unknown. TCRdb independently ran MiXCR on the 5' RACE reads; one entry per CDR3 protein. The repertoire consists of 400,000 or so distinct CDR3 sequences, with roughly a quarter occurring once and the leading ten covering 0.89%. Sequencing was performed on blood, either unsorted or a sorted T cell fraction (not recorded which). All receptors derive from a male donor with ankylosing spondylitis.

The chain combines TRBV5-6 with TRBJ2-7; 7 bases agree with TRBD1. Germline V CDR1 and CDR2: SGHDT, YYEEEE. Trimming cost V 4 bases and J 4 bases; bases outside gene matches: 5. The CDR3 totals 13 residues. For the CDR3, the DNA is TGTGCCAGCAGCATGGGACAGCCTTACGAGCAGTACTTC. Protein sequence: CASSMGQPYEQYF.

The table lists this clonotype with a few counts. At one of its ends the junction is not consistent with the germline gene, which may arise from a read error. The V and J genes are TRBV6-1 and TRBJ2-5; D tentatively reads TRBD1 or TRBD2 (5 bases each). The CDR3 length is 13 residues. Germline-derived CDR1 and CDR2 are MNHNS and SASEGT. CDR3 loop: CRNPVGVAETQYF. CDR3 DNA sequence: TGCAGAAATCCCGTGGGGGTCGCGGAGACCCAGTACTTC.

This clonotype was seen only a few times. CDR3 residues: CASSLVPGQPQHF. The CDR3 coding sequence is TGTGCCAGCAGCTTAGTCCCGGGGCAGCCCCAGCATTTT. The chain employs TRBV11-2 and TRBJ1-5; D remains unclear. The CDR3 covers 13 residues. Trimming cost V 1 base and J 7 bases, with 8 bases left between them. In germline, CDR1 is SGHAT, CDR2 FQNNGV.

V and J are TRBV29-1 and TRBJ2-7, with D tentatively TRBD2 (5 bases). V was trimmed by 6 bases and J by 6 bases, leaving 18 bases between them. CDR3 length: 13 residues. Per the germline V gene, CDR1 is SQVTM and CDR2 is ANQGSEA. The CDR3 nucleotides are TGCAGCGTCTCCCAAGGACTCCTCAGCGAGCAGTACTTC. Translating gives CSVSQGLLSEQYF.

This clonotype was seen a few times. Germline and junction disagree at one end, which may indicate a read error. The chain employs TRBV9 and TRBJ2-1; weak D call: TRBD2 (5 bases). The germline V gene has CDR1 SGDLS and CDR2 YYNGEE. The CDR3 is made up of 12 amino acids. The CDR3 DNA follows: TGTGCCAGCAGTGATACGGGGATCAATGAGCAGTTC. Translated: CASSDTGINEQF.

The genes are TRBV27 and TRBJ2-7; 8 bases match TRBD2. The CDR3 covers 14 residues. J was trimmed by 4 bases and V by 5 bases; bases with no gene match: 7. From germline, CDR1 is MNHEY and CDR2 SMNVEV (reference sequence). CDR3 region: CASSARGGWYEQYF. As DNA, the CDR3 is TGTGCCAGCAGTGCCCGGGGGGGCTGGTACGAGCAGTACTTC.

This clonotype was seen more than once but under ten times. This chain joins TRBV20-1 and TRBJ2-7; perhaps TRBD1 as D (6 bases). Trimming removed 6 bases at V and 2 bases at J, with 14 bases between. Germline V gene sequence: CDR1 DFQATT, CDR2 SNEGSKA (reference sequence). The CDR3 sequence is 13 residues long. The CDR3 here is CSAGRGITYEQYV. The DNA of the CDR3 is TGCAGTGCGGGAAGGGGGATAACCTACGAGCAGTACGTC.

V and J are TRBV5-1 and TRBJ2-1; 11 positions agree with TRBD2. The CDR3 spans 21 residues. With 0 bases clipped from V and 0 bases from J, the junction kept 14 bases outside the gene matches. Germline V lookup: CDR1 SGHRS, CDR2 YFSETQ. The CDR3, as DNA: TGCGCCAGCAGCTTGGCCGTTGCGGGACTAGCGGACCCGGACTCCTACAATGAGCAGTTCTTC. This sequence encodes CASSLAVAGLADPDSYNEQFF.